This is a list of T cell receptor beta chains from one sample in a study of CD8 T cells in ankylosing spondylitis. TCRdb redid the calling of the 5' RACE reads with MiXCR, one entry per CDR3 protein. The data show nearly 250,000 distinct CDR3 sequences, 30% to 35% seen once. Source material: blood, either unsorted or a sorted T cell fraction (not recorded which). Receptor source: a male donor with ankylosing spondylitis or in good health (not recorded which). Each CDR3 is given with its conserved first and last residue. A D gene is named only where the DNA matches it firmly. A clone size is listed for some rows: how often the clone was seen (once, few, many), or a class if it is expanded.

length	V	size	J	D	DNA	CDR3
14	TRBV6-5	NA	TRBJ2-7	NA	TGTGCCAGCAGTTACCTCCAGGGGGGCCCCGAGCAGTACTTC	CASSYLQGGPEQYF
11	TRBV29-1	once	TRBJ2-7	NA	TGCAGCTTCCGGGCCATAGGCGAGCAGTACTTC	CSFRAIGEQYF
12	TRBV20-1	NA	TRBJ2-1	TRBD2	TGCAGTGCCTCAGGACTAGTCCATGAGCAGTTCTTC	CSASGLVHEQFF
12	TRBV5-6	NA	TRBJ2-3	NA	TGTGCCAGCAGCTACCTCACAGATACGCAGTATTTT	CASSYLTDTQYF
14	TRBV12-3/TRBV12-4	few	TRBJ2-5	NA	TGTGCCAGCAGTTTTAGGGACGGTCAAGAGACCCAGTACTTC	CASSFRDGQETQYF
13	TRBV6-4	NA	TRBJ2-3	NA	TGTGCCAGCAGTGAAGCCCCTACAGATACGCAGTATTTT	CASSEAPTDTQYF
14	TRBV4-1	once	TRBJ2-1	NA	TGCGCCAGCAGCCAAGAACTAGTCGGCAATGAGCAGTTCTTC	CASSQELVGNEQFF
14	TRBV6-5	NA	TRBJ2-7	TRBD1	TGTGCCAGCAGTTACGGGACAGGAGTTTCCGAGCAGTACTTC	CASSYGTGVSEQYF
13	TRBV2	once	TRBJ2-7	NA	TGTGCCAGCAGTGACTTTGACAGCGACGAGCAGTACTTC	CASSDFDSDEQYF
13	TRBV6-1	few	TRBJ1-2	NA	TGTGCCAGCAGCCTCAGGGGCCGCTATGGCTACACCTTC	CASSLRGRYGYTF
14	TRBV11-2	NA	TRBJ2-3	NA	TGTGCCACAACGGACTCAATACCCCCAGATACGCAGTATTTT	CATTDSIPPDTQYF
19	TRBV7-3	NA	TRBJ2-1	TRBD2	TGTGCCAGCAGCCACAACAAACTAGGAGCGGGGCGCGAATCCAATGAGCAGTTCTTC	CASSHNKLGAGRESNEQFF
14	TRBV6-1	few	TRBJ1-1	TRBD1	TGTGCCAGCAGAAAACAGGGGGACGCCACTGAAGCTTTCTTT	CASRKQGDATEAFF
15	TRBV20-1	few	TRBJ1-2	NA	TGCAGTGCTAGAGATCGAACCGTCGCTAACTATGGCTACACCTTC	CSARDRTVANYGYTF
11	TRBV15	few	TRBJ2-1	TRBD2	TGTGCCGCGGGGGGTCGCAATGAGCAGTTCTTC	CAAGGRNEQFF
14	TRBV20-1	NA	TRBJ2-7	NA	TGCAGTGCTAGAAAGGGCGGGGACGCCTACGAGCAGTACTTC	CSARKGGDAYEQYF
14	TRBV5-1	NA	TRBJ2-1	NA	TGCGCCAGCAGCTTGGCCGGGGGCCAAGGCGAGCAGTTCTTC	CASSLAGGQGEQFF
13	TRBV6-4	NA	TRBJ2-3	TRBD2	TGTGCCAGCAGTCCGACTAGCGGCGCTACGCAGTATTTT	CASSPTSGATQYF
16	TRBV5-1	NA	TRBJ2-3	NA	TGCGCCAGCAGCTTGGCGGGGGCGCTTCTCCCAGATACGCAGTATTTT	CASSLAGALLPDTQYF
12	TRBV14	NA	TRBJ2-7	NA	TGTGCCAGCAGCAATCCTCGTCACGAGCAGTACTTC	CASSNPRHEQYF
17	TRBV4-2	NA	TRBJ2-1	NA	TGTGCCAGCAGCCAAAGATCGAACACGGAGTCCTACAATGAGCAGTTCTTC	CASSQRSNTESYNEQFF
16	TRBV29-1	few	TRBJ2-1	TRBD2	TGCAGCGTTGACGAAGGTAGGACTAGCGTTTACAATGAGCAGTTCTTC	CSVDEGRTSVYNEQFF
16	TRBV11-2	NA	TRBJ2-5	NA	TGTGCCAGCAGCTTAGTAGGGACGACAGACCAAGAGACCCAGTACTTC	CASSLVGTTDQETQYF
13	TRBV29-1	many	TRBJ2-3	NA	TGCAGCGTTGAAACGGACAGCACAGATACGCAGTATTTT	CSVETDSTDTQYF
15	TRBV6-1	few	TRBJ1-6	NA	TGTGCCAGCAGTGAAGCGGAGGGGAGTATTTCACCCCTCCACTTT	CASSEAEGSISPLHF
16	TRBV7-6	NA	TRBJ2-3	NA	TGTGCCAGCAGCTTAGACGGGGCAGTAAGCACAGATACGCAGTATTTT	CASSLDGAVSTDTQYF
13	TRBV6-1	NA	TRBJ2-7	TRBD1	TGTGCCAGCAGTCCGACAGGGGGCAACGAGCAGTACTTC	CASSPTGGNEQYF
15	TRBV7-3	NA	TRBJ2-1	NA	TGTGCCAGCAGCTTCGGGCGTAGCTCCTACAATGAGCAGTTCTTC	CASSFGRSSYNEQFF